This T cell receptor (beta chain) was profiled in a study of cytomegalovirus exposure and HLA in healthy donors. General study findings and limits: Trimming of TCR beta V- and J-genes showed a link, identified in a later analysis, to a missense DCLRE1C variant. Productive rates of about 87% or about 30% were seen for most TCR beta V segments in an earlier analysis.

Worth noting for this clone: No antigen is known for it.

The PCR was carried out with 60 Vbeta primers and 13 Jbeta primers. The assay was immunoSEQ multiplex PCR, and TCRdb's table has in-frame clones only and misses some. The table has fewer than 150,000 clones, 73% seen once. V shed 6 bases, J shed 6 bases, and the junction held 10 bases outside the gene matches. The CDR3 extends over 14 amino acids. Germline lookup yields CDR1 LNHDA and CDR2 SQIVND (reference sequence). Sequenced: PBMCs. The sequence came from a human donor in good health. The V call is TRBV19, the J call TRBJ1-2; 7 nucleotides align to TRBD1. Here the CDR3 reads CASSPPQGRNGYTF. The CDR3 nucleotides are TGTGCCAGTAGCCCTCCACAGGGGAGGAATGGCTACACCTTC.